This T cell receptor beta chain is from a study of T cell repertoires in cytomegalovirus infection. Study information: As its CMV epitopes, the study selected recently identified HLA-C-restricted and well-studied HLA-B-restricted targets. Indicated by public TCR beta signatures were CMV infection and matching HLA type. The study's findings and limits: HLA-C-restricted, CMV-specific TCR beta clonotypes were dominant ex vivo. CMV carriers having the relevant HLA were flagged by cumulative public TCR beta family frequency.

V was clipped by 8 bases and J by 3 bases; unmatched bases: 7. The CDR3 has 15 amino acids. TCRdb reanalysed the reads using MiXCR and keeps one entry per CDR3 protein. The sample carries approximately 110,000 distinct CDR3 sequences, more than 25% recorded once. This clonotype was seen only a few times. Its antigen is not identified. This sequence was found in a human donor in good health (CMV status not recorded). Some clones in this sample may be carry-over from other donors' samples. The chain recombines TRBV12-3 or TRBV12-4 with TRBJ2-3; 11 positions agree with TRBD2. Sequenced here: CD8+ T cells from cultured PBMCs, sampled from culture after CMV antigen stimulation. DNA of the CDR3: TGTGCCAGCGCCCGACTAGCGGGGAGGACAGATACGCAGTATTTT. As protein: CASARLAGRTDTQYF.